This T cell receptor (beta chain) is from a study of shared clonotypes between healthy human individuals. Study overall: Donor composition was a couple of women and three men, aged 18 to 49.

The method was immunoSEQ multiplex PCR; TCRdb's version includes in-frame clones alone and lacks a portion of them. Among about 2.2 million clones, under 95% were seen once, and the ten largest hold roughly 1.7%. CD45RO-negative, CCR7-selected cells formed the naive CD8 fraction, which excluded terminally differentiated effector memory CD45RA+ cells. V lost 3 bases, J lost 1 base, and 11 bases lay in between. Germline CDR1 SGDLS, CDR2 YYNGEE. CDR3 length: 15 amino acids. V usage is TRBV9 and J usage is TRBJ1-5, with D unclear. This receptor was taken from a man aged 18 to 30 in good health. Some clones in this sample may be carry-over from other donors' samples. What was sequenced was naive CD8+ T cells from PBMCs. This CDR3 reads CASSAGKMSNQPQHF. For the CDR3, the DNA is TGTGCCAGCAGCGCAGGCAAAATGAGCAATCAGCCCCAGCATTTT. The variable domain in full, with the rest retrieved from reference TRBV9 and TRBJ1-5, is DSGVTQTPKHLITATGQRVTLRCSPRSGDLSVYWYQQSLDQGLQFLIQYYNGEERAKGNILERFSAQQFPDLHSELNLSSLELGDSALYFCASSAGKMSNQPQHFGDGTRLSIL.